The 15 T cell receptor beta chains below were found in one sample sequenced in a study of control samples from healthy donors and cancer patients. Method: immunoSEQ multiplex PCR; TCRdb's copy keeps in-frame clones and lacks some. The sample holds 350,000 to 450,000 clones, 90% seen once. The sample was PBMCs. These receptors all stem from a man aged 35-49 years with head and neck cancer.

This chain connects TRBV6-6 to TRBJ1-1; the match to TRBD1 covers 7 bases. With 8 bases clipped from V and 6 bases from J, the junction kept 9 bases outside the gene matches. CDR1 MNHNY and CDR2 SVGAGI come from the germline V gene (reference sequence). The CDR3 sequence is 13 residues long. DNA for the CDR3: TGTGCCAGCGAACCCTTGACAGGGTCTGAAGCTTTCTTT. It specifies CASEPLTGSEAFF.

The rearrangement uses TRBV24-1 and TRBJ1-2; D gene unclear. The CDR3 extends over 15 amino acids. The V gene lost 2 bases and the J gene lost 3 bases, with 12 bases spanning the gap. The germline CDR1 and CDR2 sequences are KGHDR and SFDVKD. The CDR3 reads CATSDSRFRHYGYTF. The CDR3 bases are TGTGCCACCAGTGATTCTAGGTTTCGGCACTATGGCTACACCTTC.

This chain joins TRBV19 and TRBJ2-7; D is uncertain. Trimming cost V 1 base and J 3 bases, with 13 bases left between them. This CDR3 spans 15 amino acids. Germline lookup yields CDR1 LNHDA and CDR2 SQIVND (reference sequence). The CDR3 nucleotides are TGTGCCAGTAGTATAGCTCCGAAGGACGGCTACGAGCAGTACTTC. Its protein product is CASSIAPKDGYEQYF.

The chain employs TRBV16 and TRBJ1-4, with 7 bases fitting TRBD1. The CDR3 is 15 amino acids. The V gene end was trimmed by 0 bases and the J gene end by 11 bases; junction bases not matched to a gene: 9. Germline V CDR1 and CDR2: KGHSY, FQNENV. The chain's CDR3 is CASSQSDRAVKKLFF. Written as DNA, the CDR3 is TGTGCCAGCAGCCAATCCGACAGGGCGGTGAAGAAACTGTTTTTT. The complete variable domain, with remaining parts taken from reference TRBV16 and TRBJ1-4, reads GEEVAQTPKHLVRGEGQKAKLYCAPIKGHSYVFWYQQVLKNEFKFLISFQNENVFDETGMPKERFSAKCLPNSPCSLEIQATKLEDSAVYFCASSQSDRAVKKLFFGSGTQLSVL.

About this clone: One end of the junction varies from germline; a read error may be responsible. This chain links TRBV7-7 with TRBJ2-5; 7 bases line up with TRBD2. The germline V gene has CDR1 SSHAT and CDR2 FNYEAQ (reference sequence). The CDR3 totals 16 residues. CDR3 DNA sequence: TGTGCTAGCAGCCCGGAGAACTTGGGGGGGCAAGAGACCCAGTACTTC. Protein product: CASSPENLGGQETQYF. Full variable domain (remainder filled in from reference TRBV7-7 and TRBJ2-5): GAGVSQSPRYKVTKRGQDVTLRCDPISSHATLYWYQQALGQGPEFLTYFNYEAQPDKSGLPSDRFSAERPEGSISTLTIQRTEQRDSAMYRCASSPENLGGQETQYFGPGTRLLVL.

This chain joins TRBV19 and TRBJ1-3, with D uncertain. Germline V gene data show CDR1 as LNHDA and CDR2 as SQIVND (reference sequence). The CDR3 consists of 15 residues. V dropped 4 bases and J dropped 1 base, with 11 bases sitting between them. CDR3 sequence (DNA): TGTGCCAGTAGTACCTCCGGAAGGTCTGGAAACACCATATATTTT. It is translated as CASSTSGRSGNTIYF.

This clone appeared a single time. J is TRBJ1-6 and V is TRBV27; no clear D gene. V lost 5 bases and J 7 bases, leaving 18 bases between the germline ends. The CDR3 contains 16 residues. Germline V gene data show CDR1 as MNHEY and CDR2 as SMNVEV (reference sequence). Here the CDR3 DNA reads TGTGCCAGCAGTGCAATAGGACTCTCAGGAAATTCACCCCTCCACTTT. It codes for CASSAIGLSGNSPLHF.

The chain couples TRBV6-4 to TRBJ2-3; possibly TRBD1 or TRBD2 for D (5 bases each). The CDR3 loop spans 13 amino acids. The germline CDR1 and CDR2 sequences are MRHNA and SNTAGT. V gave up 4 bases and J gave up 6 bases, with 11 bases separating them. In DNA, the CDR3 is TGTGCCAGCAGTGGGGAGAGGGGCGATACGCAGTATTTT. It codes for CASSGERGDTQYF.

The V gene is TRBV7-2, the J gene TRBJ2-2; D uncertain. Trimming took 3 bases from V and 5 from J, leaving 7 bases between them. The CDR3 contains 13 residues. Germline V gene data show CDR1 as SGHTA and CDR2 as FQGNSA. The CDR3 DNA sequence: TGTGCCAGCAGCTTCGGCGGAACCGGGGAGCTGTTTTTT. Translation gives CASSFGGTGELFF.

CDR3 region: CASSQPSLAGGRNEQFF. The CDR3 coding sequence is TGTGCCAGCAGCCAACCCAGTCTAGCGGGGGGGCGCAATGAGCAGTTCTTC. The J gene is TRBJ2-1, the V gene TRBV3-1 (or the pseudogene TRBV3-2); 12 nucleotides agree with TRBD2. In germline, CDR1 is LGHDT, CDR2 YNNKEL (reference sequence). The junction had 8 bases not matched to a gene; V was cut back by 2 bases and J by 6 bases. The CDR3 sequence is 17 residues long.

The V call is TRBV28, the J call TRBJ1-5; no clear D gene. The V gene lost 6 bases and the J gene lost 3 bases, with 6 bases spanning the gap. The CDR3 is 12 residues long. Germline V gives CDR1 MDHEN, CDR2 SYDVKM. The CDR3 DNA is TGTGCCAGCAGGCCCTCCAATCAGCCCCAGCATTTT. It translates to CASRPSNQPQHF.

The chain links TRBV11-3 to TRBJ2-3, with D tentatively TRBD1 (6 bases). This CDR3 has 13 residues. Germline lookup yields CDR1 SGHNT and CDR2 YENEEA. V dropped 3 bases and J dropped 3 bases, with 7 bases sitting between them. Here the CDR3 reads CASSFQGTDTQYF. The CDR3, as DNA: TGTGCCAGCAGCTTCCAGGGGACAGATACGCAGTATTTT.

CDR3 region: CASSLGGQGGEQYF. The CDR3 DNA sequence: TGTGCCAGCAGCTTAGGGGGACAGGGAGGCGAGCAGTACTTC. The chain recombines TRBV11-3 with TRBJ2-7, with 9 bases aligning to TRBD1. V gave up 1 base and J gave up 6 bases; unmatched junction bases: 4. CDR1 is SGHNT and CDR2 is YENEEA in the germline V gene. The CDR3 extends over 14 amino acids.

The chain carries TRBV2 and TRBJ1-2; possible D gene TRBD1, 6 bases. Per germline, CDR1 SNHLY and CDR2 FYNNEI. The CDR3 length is 12 residues. The ends were cut back, 10 bases at V and 4 bases at J, with 13 bases in the middle. The CDR3 nucleotides read TGTGCCACTACCGGGACAAGCTATGGCTACACCTTC. It specifies CATTGTSYGYTF.

The chain employs TRBV7-9 and TRBJ2-7; D is possibly TRBD1 (5 bases). The ends were cut back, 4 bases at V and 1 base at J, with 17 bases in the middle. CDR1 is SEHNR and CDR2 is FQNEAQ in the germline V gene (reference sequence). The CDR3 runs to 16 residues. CDR3 amino acids: CASSWNRSPRSYEQYF. The CDR3 DNA reads as TGTGCCAGCAGCTGGAACAGGAGTCCAAGATCCTACGAGCAGTACTTC.